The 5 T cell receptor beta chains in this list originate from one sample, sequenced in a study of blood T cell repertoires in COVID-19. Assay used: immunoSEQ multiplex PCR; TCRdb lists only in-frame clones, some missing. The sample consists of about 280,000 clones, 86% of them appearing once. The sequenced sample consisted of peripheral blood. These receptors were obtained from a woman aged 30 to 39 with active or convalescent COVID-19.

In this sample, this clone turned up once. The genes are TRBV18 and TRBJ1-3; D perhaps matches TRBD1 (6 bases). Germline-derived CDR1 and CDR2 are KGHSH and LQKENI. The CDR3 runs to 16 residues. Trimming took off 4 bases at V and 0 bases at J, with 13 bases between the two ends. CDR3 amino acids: CASSREQGHSGNTIYF. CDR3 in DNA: TGTGCCAGCTCACGAGAACAGGGTCACTCTGGAAACACCATATATTTT.

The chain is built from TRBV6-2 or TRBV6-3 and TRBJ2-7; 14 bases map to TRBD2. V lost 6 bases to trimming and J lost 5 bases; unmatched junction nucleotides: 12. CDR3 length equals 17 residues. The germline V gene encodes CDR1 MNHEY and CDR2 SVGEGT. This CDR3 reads CASSASRLAGGPNEQYF. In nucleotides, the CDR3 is TGTGCCAGCAGCGCCTCCCGACTAGCGGGGGGGCCCAACGAGCAGTACTTC.

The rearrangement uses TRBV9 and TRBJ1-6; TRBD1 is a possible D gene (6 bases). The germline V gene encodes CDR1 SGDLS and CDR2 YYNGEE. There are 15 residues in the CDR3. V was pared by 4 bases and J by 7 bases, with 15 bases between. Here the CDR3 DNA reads TGTGCCAGCAGCAGCCGGGACACGGAAAATTCACCCCTCCACTTT. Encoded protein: CASSSRDTENSPLHF.

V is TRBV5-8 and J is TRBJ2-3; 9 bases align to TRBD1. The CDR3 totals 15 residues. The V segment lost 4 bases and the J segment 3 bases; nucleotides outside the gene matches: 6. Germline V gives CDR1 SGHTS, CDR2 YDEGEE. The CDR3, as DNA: TGTGCCAGCAGCCGGGACAGGGAAGGGACAGATACGCAGTATTTT. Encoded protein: CASSRDREGTDTQYF.

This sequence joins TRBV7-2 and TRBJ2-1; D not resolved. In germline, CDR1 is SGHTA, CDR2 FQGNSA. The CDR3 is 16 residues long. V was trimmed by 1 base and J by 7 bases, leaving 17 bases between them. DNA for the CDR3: TGTGCCAGCAGCTTAGGTCTCCCCTCGCAACGGAATGAGCAGTTCTTC. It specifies CASSLGLPSQRNEQFF.